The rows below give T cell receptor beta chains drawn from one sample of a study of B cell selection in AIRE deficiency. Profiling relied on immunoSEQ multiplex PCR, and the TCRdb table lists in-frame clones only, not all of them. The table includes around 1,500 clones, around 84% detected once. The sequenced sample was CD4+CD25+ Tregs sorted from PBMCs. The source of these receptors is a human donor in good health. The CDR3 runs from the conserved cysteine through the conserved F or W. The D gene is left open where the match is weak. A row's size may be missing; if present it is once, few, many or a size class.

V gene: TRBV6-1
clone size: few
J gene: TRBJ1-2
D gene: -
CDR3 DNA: TGTGCCAGCAGTGAACGCCTGGGGGCCAACGGCTACACCTTC
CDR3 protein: CASSERLGANGYTF

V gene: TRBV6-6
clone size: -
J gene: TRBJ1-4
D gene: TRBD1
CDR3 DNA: TGTGCCAGCAGGACAGGGGGCGCGGGTGAAAAACTGTTTTTT
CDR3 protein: CASRTGGAGEKLFF

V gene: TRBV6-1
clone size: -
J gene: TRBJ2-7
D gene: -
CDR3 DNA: TGTGTCACTAGGCAGGGGACGTACGAGCAGTACTTC
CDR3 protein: CVTRQGTYEQYF

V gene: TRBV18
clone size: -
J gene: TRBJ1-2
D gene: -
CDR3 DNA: TGTGCCAGCTCACCGGGGACTAAGGGCTATGGCTACACCTTC
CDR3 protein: CASSPGTKGYGYTF

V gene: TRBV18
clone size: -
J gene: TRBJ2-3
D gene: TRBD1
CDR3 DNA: TGTGCCAGCTCACCGCGTCCCGGGACAGGGGCGGGGACAGATACGCAGTATTTT
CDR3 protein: CASSPRPGTGAGTDTQYF

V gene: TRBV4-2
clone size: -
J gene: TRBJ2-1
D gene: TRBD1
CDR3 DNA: TGTGCCAGCAGCCAAGAGACAGGGGGCCGGGATGAGCAGTTCTTC
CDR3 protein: CASSQETGGRDEQFF

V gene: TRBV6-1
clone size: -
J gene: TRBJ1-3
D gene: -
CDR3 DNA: TGTGCCAGAATTTCAGTAAGGGGGGCAGGAAACACCATATATTTT
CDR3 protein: CARISVRGAGNTIYF

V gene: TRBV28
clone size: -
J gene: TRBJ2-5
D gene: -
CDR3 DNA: TGTGCCAGCAGCCCATCTGTCGGCGCCCTAGAGACCCAGTACTTC
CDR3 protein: CASSPSVGALETQYF

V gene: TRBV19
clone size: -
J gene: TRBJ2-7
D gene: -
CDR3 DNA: TGTGCCAGTAGTATAGATGGGGTGTCGTCCTACGAGCAGTACTTC
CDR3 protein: CASSIDGVSSYEQYF

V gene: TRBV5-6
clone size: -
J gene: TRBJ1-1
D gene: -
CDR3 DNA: TGTGCCAGCAGGGCCGGGATAGGCACTGAAGCTTTCTTT
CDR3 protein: CASRAGIGTEAFF

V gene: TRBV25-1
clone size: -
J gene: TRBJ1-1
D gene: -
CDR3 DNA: TGTGCCAGCAGCCTGGCAGGGAACACTGAAGCTTTCTTT
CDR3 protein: CASSLAGNTEAFF

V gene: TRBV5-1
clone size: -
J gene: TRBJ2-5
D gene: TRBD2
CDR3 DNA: TGCGCCAGCAGCTTTAGCGGGCTCGCCCAGGGCCAAGAGACCCAGTACTTC
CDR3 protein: CASSFSGLAQGQETQYF

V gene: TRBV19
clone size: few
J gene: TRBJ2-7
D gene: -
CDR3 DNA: TGTGCCAGTAGCTGGGGACATTCCTACGAGCAGTACTTC
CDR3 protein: CASSWGHSYEQYF

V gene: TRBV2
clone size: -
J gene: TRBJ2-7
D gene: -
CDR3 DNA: TGTGCCAGCAGTGAGAAGGGCAGCCACGAGCAGTACTTC
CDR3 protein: CASSEKGSHEQYF